The clone carrying this T cell receptor beta chain was detected ten times or more. Its antigen is as yet unknown. These data belong to a study of T-cell memory formation after mild COVID-19. Study-level background: TCR clusters were largely donor specific.

Using constant-segment primers, 5'RACE produced TCR alpha and TCR beta cDNA libraries carrying sample barcodes and UMIs. In TCRdb, the 5' RACE reads were re-called with MiXCR into one record per CDR3 protein. The table has about 360,000 distinct CDR3 sequences, around 14% seen once. Germline CDR1 is SSHAT and CDR2 is FNYEAQ (reference sequence). Trimming left V 10 bases short and J 0 bases short, with 13 bases between. The CDR3 extends over 14 amino acids. Findings of the study overall: Confirmation was lacking for SARS-CoV-2 specificity of second-wave clones that peaked on day 37. Memory cells collected pre-infection included some clones that later responded, suggesting cross-reactive memory joined.

Sequencing was carried out using PBMCs or a T cell subset sorted from them (not recorded which). V is TRBV7-7 and J is TRBJ2-1, with D unclear. This sequence originates from a man aged 18 to 29 who had mild COVID-19 (a few samples of this study predate the infection). Cell type and time point are not known. CDR3 sequence: CATRSVTSYNEQFF. For the CDR3, the DNA is TGTGCCACCCGTTCGGTGACCTCCTACAATGAGCAGTTCTTC.